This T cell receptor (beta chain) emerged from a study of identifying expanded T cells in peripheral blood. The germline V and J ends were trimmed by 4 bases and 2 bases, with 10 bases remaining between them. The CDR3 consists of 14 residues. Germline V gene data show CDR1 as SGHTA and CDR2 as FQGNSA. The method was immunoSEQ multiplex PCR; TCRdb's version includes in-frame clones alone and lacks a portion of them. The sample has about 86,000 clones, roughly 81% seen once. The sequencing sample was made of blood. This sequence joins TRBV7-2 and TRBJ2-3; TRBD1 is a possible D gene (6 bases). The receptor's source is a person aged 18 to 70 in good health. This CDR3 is CASSSGHATDTQYF. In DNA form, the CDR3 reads TGTGCCAGCAGCTCGGGACACGCCACAGATACGCAGTATTTT.